This passage covers 14 T cell receptor beta chains from one sample sequenced in a study of blood T cell repertoires in COVID-19 (TCRdb year 2020). The library was produced with the immunoSEQ multiplex PCR assay. What TCRdb holds here is the immuneACCESS table cut down to in-frame rearrangements. Part of the clones is not present; checked against another copy, under half of the missing clones reflect an unresolved V gene, and the others are unexplained. Present in this sample are about 130,000 clones, around nine tenths of which were seen just once. The ten largest clones add up to 1% to 1.5% of the sample. Sequencing input: peripheral blood. The source of these receptors is a woman older than 75 with acute or convalescent COVID-19.

This rearrangement joins TRBV9 to TRBJ2-1, with D hard to call. Germline V CDR1 and CDR2: SGDLS, YYNGEE. Between the trimmed V and J ends, which lost 0 bases and 6 bases, there was a span of 7 bases. The CDR3 is 13 residues long. CDR3 sequence (DNA): TGTGCCAGCAGCGTAGTCGGTCTCAATGAGCAGTTCTTC. Amino acids: CASSVVGLNEQFF.

The V gene is TRBV11-2, the J gene TRBJ1-1; 7 bases agree with TRBD1. This CDR3 spans 14 amino acids. Germline-derived CDR1 and CDR2 are SGHAT and FQNNGV. The V and J ends lost 5 bases and 5 bases, in that order; junction bases with no gene match: 8. In DNA form, the CDR3 reads TGTGCCAGCAGCGTCAGGGGGTGGGGGACTGAAGCTTTCTTT. The encoded protein is CASSVRGWGTEAFF.

The CDR3 region is CATSDAGVDTQYF. In nucleotides, the CDR3 is TGTGCCACCAGTGACGCGGGGGTGGATACGCAGTATTTT. J is TRBJ2-3 and V is TRBV24-1; 7 bases line up with TRBD2. This CDR3 spans 13 amino acids. V gave up 4 bases and J gave up 6 bases; unmatched junction bases: 3. Germline-derived CDR1 and CDR2 are KGHDR and SFDVKD.

This clone was detected only once. The rearrangement uses TRBV28 and TRBJ2-3, with D tentatively TRBD2 (6 bases). Trimming cost V 1 base and J 2 bases, with 16 bases left between them. Germline values: CDR1 MDHEN, CDR2 SYDVKM. The CDR3 is 17 amino acids. The CDR3 nucleotides are TGTGCCAGCAGTTTATTTGTGGTGGGGGACTTCACAGATACGCAGTATTTT. Encoded protein: CASSLFVVGDFTDTQYF.

V usage is TRBV25-1 and J usage is TRBJ2-2; the match to TRBD2 covers 7 bases. Germline CDR1 reads MGHDK; CDR2 reads SYGVNS. Unmatched junction bases numbered 5, after V lost 7 bases and J lost 6 bases. The CDR3 runs to 13 residues. As DNA, the CDR3 is TGTGCCAGCACTACGGGGGGACCCGGGGAGCTGTTTTTT. Translated: CASTTGGPGELFF.

The J gene is TRBJ2-5, the V gene TRBV7-3; 16 bases align to TRBD2. V lost 5 bases and J lost 4; bases outside the gene matches: 7. This CDR3 is built from 17 residues. CDR1 SGHTA and CDR2 FQGTGA come from the germline V gene. CDR3 amino acids: CASSPSGLAGGRETQYF. The DNA for the CDR3 is TGTGCCAGCAGCCCGTCGGGACTAGCGGGGGGGCGAGAGACCCAGTACTTC.

This clone appeared a single time. V is TRBV28 and J is TRBJ2-1; D ambiguous. Germline V gene data show CDR1 as MDHEN and CDR2 as SYDVKM. Deletions cut 2 bases from V and 1 base from J, with 6 bases between. The CDR3 loop spans 14 amino acids. CDR3 nucleotides: TGTGCCAGCAGTTTACAGGTTTCCTACAATGAGCAGTTCTTC. Translated: CASSLQVSYNEQFF.

The CDR3 DNA is TGTGCCACCAGCAGAGGATCGGGGACTGAAGCTTTCTTT. Translated: CATSRGSGTEAFF. The chain joins TRBV15 to TRBJ1-1; D is undetermined. Trimming cost V 1 base and J 5 bases, with 8 bases left between them. Germline CDR1 and CDR2: LNHNV and YYDKDF (reference sequence). There are 13 residues in the CDR3. The whole variable domain, filled in from reference TRBV15 and TRBJ1-1, reads DAMVIQNPRYQVTQFGKPVTLSCSQTLNHNVMYWYQQKSSQAPKLLFHYYDKDFNNEADTPDNFQSRRPNTSFCFLDIRSPGLGDTAMYLCATSRGSGTEAFFGQGTRLTVV.

This clone was picked up many times. CDR3 sequence reads: CASSSPFSLAGETDTQYF. In nucleotides, the CDR3 is TGTGCCAGCAGTTCGCCCTTTTCTCTAGCGGGAGAAACAGATACGCAGTATTTT. The V call is TRBV28, the J call TRBJ2-3, with 10 positions matching TRBD2. The CDR3 runs to 18 residues. In germline, CDR1 is MDHEN, CDR2 SYDVKM. The trim removed 4 bases at V and 3 bases at J, leaving 13 bases unmatched.

This chain uses TRBV9 with TRBJ2-1; 7 positions match TRBD1. The CDR3 length is 15 residues. Germline assignment: CDR1 SGDLS and CDR2 YYNGEE. V was pared by 2 bases and J by 4 bases, with 6 bases of the junction left unmatched. DNA of the CDR3: TGTGCCAGCAGCGTCGATGGGACAGAATACAATGAGCAGTTCTTC. It translates to CASSVDGTEYNEQFF. Combining the CDR3 with reference TRBV9 and TRBJ2-1 gives the whole variable domain DSGVTQTPKHLITATGQRVTLRCSPRSGDLSVYWYQQSLDQGLQFLIQYYNGEERAKGNILERFSAQQFPDLHSELNLSSLELGDSALYFCASSVDGTEYNEQFFGPGTRLTVL.

The V and J genes are TRBV6-1 and TRBJ1-2; 12 bases map to TRBD1. CDR1 and CDR2 (germline): MNHNS, SASEGT. CDR3 length equals 17 residues. V gave up 2 bases and J gave up 4 bases; unmatched junction bases: 8. The CDR3 here is CASSESPGGQGAYGYTF. The CDR3 DNA sequence: TGTGCCAGCAGTGAAAGCCCTGGGGGACAGGGGGCCTATGGCTACACCTTC.

V usage is TRBV3-1 (or the pseudogene TRBV3-2) and J usage is TRBJ2-4; tentatively, D is TRBD1 (5 bases). Deletions cut 2 bases from V and 13 bases from J, with 15 bases between. The CDR3 sequence is 13 residues long. CDR1 LGHDT and CDR2 YNNKEL come from the germline V gene (reference sequence). The CDR3 is CASSQSVQGIQYF. The CDR3 nucleotides are TGTGCCAGCAGCCAATCCGTCCAGGGCATACAGTACTTC.

The gene calls are TRBV4-3 and TRBJ1-2; tentatively, D is TRBD1 (6 bases). Germline CDR1 is LGHNA and CDR2 is YSLEER. The CDR3 extends over 13 amino acids. Trimming stripped 2 bases from V and 11 bases from J, with 15 bases between. CDR3 nucleotide sequence: TGCGCCAGCAGCCAATCACTGACAGGCTTATACACCTTC. It translates to CASSQSLTGLYTF.

The CDR3 protein is CASSHPPLAGGTYEQYF. The CDR3 DNA sequence: TGTGCCAGCAGCCACCCCCCTCTAGCGGGGGGAACCTACGAGCAGTACTTC. The rearrangement joins TRBV7-2 to TRBJ2-7, with 11 bases that match TRBD2. The CDR3 has 17 amino acids. With V trimmed by 5 bases and J by 2 bases, 11 bases remained unmatched. Germline lookup yields CDR1 SGHTA and CDR2 FQGNSA.